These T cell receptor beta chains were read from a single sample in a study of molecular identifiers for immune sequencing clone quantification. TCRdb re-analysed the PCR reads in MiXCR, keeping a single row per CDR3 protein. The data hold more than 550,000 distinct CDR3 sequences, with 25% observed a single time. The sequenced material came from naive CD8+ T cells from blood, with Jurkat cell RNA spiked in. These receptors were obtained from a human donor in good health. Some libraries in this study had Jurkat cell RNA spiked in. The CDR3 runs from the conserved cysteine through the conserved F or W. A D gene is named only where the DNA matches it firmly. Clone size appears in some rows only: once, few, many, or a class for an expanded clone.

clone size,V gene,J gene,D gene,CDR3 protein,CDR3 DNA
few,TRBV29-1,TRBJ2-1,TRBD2,CSVVGGGGSLYNEQFF,TGCAGCGTTGTTGGGGGAGGCGGGAGCCTATACAATGAGCAGTTCTTC
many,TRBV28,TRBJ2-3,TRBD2,CASRWSGRATDTQYF,TGTGCCAGCAGATGGAGCGGGAGGGCTACAGATACGCAGTATTTT
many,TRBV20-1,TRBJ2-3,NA,CSARAGTDTQYF,TGCAGTGCTAGGGCAGGTACAGATACGCAGTATTTT
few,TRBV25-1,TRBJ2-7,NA,CASSDHDRTYEQYF,TGTGCCAGCAGTGACCACGACAGGACCTACGAGCAGTACTTC
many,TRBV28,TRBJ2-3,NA,CASSGLRRESSTDTQYF,TGTGCCAGCAGTGGCCTTCGCAGGGAATCTAGCACAGATACGCAGTATTTT
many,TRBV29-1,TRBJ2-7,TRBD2,CSVEEVLAGMTYEQYF,TGCAGCGTTGAAGAGGTTCTAGCGGGGATGACCTACGAGCAGTACTTC
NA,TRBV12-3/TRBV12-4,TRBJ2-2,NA,CASSFNGLYTGELFF,TGTGCCAGCAGTTTTAACGGACTATACACCGGGGAGCTGTTTTTT
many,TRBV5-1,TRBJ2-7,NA,CASTPGYTSYEQYF,TGCGCCAGCACCCCGGGGTACACTTCCTACGAGCAGTACTTC
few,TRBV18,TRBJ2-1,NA,CASSPPAGNEQFF,TGTGCCAGCTCACCACCAGCAGGGAATGAGCAGTTCTTC
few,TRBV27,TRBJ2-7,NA,CASSYSTGRTYEQYF,TGTGCCAGCAGTTATAGTACGGGCAGGACCTACGAGCAGTACTTC
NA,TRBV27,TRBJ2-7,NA,CASSLSPTPYEQYF,TGTGCCAGCAGTCTCAGCCCGACCCCCTACGAGCAGTACTTC
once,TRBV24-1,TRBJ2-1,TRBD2,CATRTSASSYNKQFF,TGTGCCACCAGGACTAGCGCGAGCTCCTACAATAAGCAGTTCTTC
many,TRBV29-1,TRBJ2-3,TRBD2,CSDGPSGGASDTQYF,TGCAGCGACGGCCCTAGCGGGGGGGCCTCAGATACGCAGTATTTT
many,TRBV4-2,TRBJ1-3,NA,CASSQDPGYFGNTIYF,TGTGCCAGCAGCCAAGATCCGGGGTACTTTGGAAACACCATATATTTT
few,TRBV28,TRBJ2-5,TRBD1,CAIDRGDETQYF,TGTGCCATCGACAGGGGCGATGAGACCCAGTACTTC
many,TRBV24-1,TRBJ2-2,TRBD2,CATSDSNVAGNTGELFF,TGTGCCACCAGTGATTCCAACGTAGCGGGAAACACCGGGGAGCTGTTTTTT
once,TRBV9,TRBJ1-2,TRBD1,CASSLQGSWATNYGYTF,TGTGCCAGCAGCCTACAGGGGAGTTGGGCCACTAACTATGGCTACACCTTC
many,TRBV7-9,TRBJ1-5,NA,CASSLDALNQPQHF,TGTGCCAGCAGCTTAGATGCCCTAAATCAGCCCCAGCATTTT
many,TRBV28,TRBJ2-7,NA,CASSSLDSYEQYF,TGTGCCAGCAGTTCCCTCGACAGCTACGAGCAGTACTTC
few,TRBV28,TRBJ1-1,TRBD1,CASSLYGQGGLEAFF,TGTGCCAGCAGTTTATATGGACAGGGGGGACTTGAAGCTTTCTTT
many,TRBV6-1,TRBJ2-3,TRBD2,CASSEASGGGGTDTQYF,TGTGCCAGCAGTGAAGCGAGCGGGGGGGGAGGCACAGATACGCAGTATTTT
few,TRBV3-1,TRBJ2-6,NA,CASSQESPGDSNVLTF,TGTGCCAGCAGCCAAGAGTCTCCAGGGGATTCCAACGTCCTGACTTTC
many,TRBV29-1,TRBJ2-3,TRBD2,CSVLAETDTQYF,TGCAGCGTTCTAGCGGAGACAGATACGCAGTATTTT
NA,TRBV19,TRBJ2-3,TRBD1,CATRQGVTDTQYF,TGTGCCACCAGACAGGGTGTGACAGATACGCAGTATTTT
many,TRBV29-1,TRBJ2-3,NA,CSVESESSTDTQYF,TGCAGCGTTGAATCCGAGTCTAGCACAGATACGCAGTATTTT
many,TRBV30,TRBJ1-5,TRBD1,CAWSKGAGSNQPQHF,TGTGCCTGGAGTAAGGGGGCGGGTAGCAATCAGCCCCAGCATTTT
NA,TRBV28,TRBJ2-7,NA,CASSDPPPPYAQYF,TGTGCCAGCAGCGATCCCCCCCCCCCCTACGCGCAGTACTTC
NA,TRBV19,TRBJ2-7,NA,CASSILGQSEAYEQYF,TGTGCCAGTAGTATCCTCGGACAGTCCGAAGCCTACGAGCAGTACTTC
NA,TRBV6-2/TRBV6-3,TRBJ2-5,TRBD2,CASSYPAGARETQYF,TGTGCCAGCAGTTACCCGGCGGGAGCAAGAGAGACCCAGTACTTC
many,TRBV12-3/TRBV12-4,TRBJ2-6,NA,CASSVIGHSGANVLTF,TGTGCCAGCAGTGTAATTGGTCACTCTGGGGCCAACGTCCTGACTTTC
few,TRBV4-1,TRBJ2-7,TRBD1,CASSQEPTGVYEQYF,TGCGCCAGCAGCCAGGAACCGACAGGGGTCTACGAGCAGTACTTC